This T cell receptor (beta chain) is from a study of cytomegalovirus exposure and HLA in healthy donors. 60 Vbeta and 13 Jbeta primers were used in PCR. TCRdb's table, derived via immunoSEQ multiplex PCR, lists solely in-frame clones and lacks some. The sample records about 130,000 clones, 60% to 80% being singletons. This CDR3 is 13 amino acids long. J was trimmed by 6 bases and V by 6 bases; bases with no gene match: 5. Germline V gene sequence: CDR1 MNHEY, CDR2 SVGAGI. Study results and caveats: Indistinguishable V segments such as TRBV6-2 and TRBV6-3 were excluded. Confirmation was obtained in vitro that a few CMV-associated chains are specific for CMV antigens.

Concerning this clone itself: As yet, its antigen is unknown.

This sequence was found in a young man in good health and CMV-seronegative. The chain carries TRBV6-5 and TRBJ2-7; 10 bases are a match to TRBD1. Specimen: PBMCs. This CDR3 reads CASRPGTGAEQYF. The CDR3 coding sequence is TGTGCCAGCAGGCCCGGGACAGGGGCCGAGCAGTACTTC.